The present entry profiles one T cell receptor beta chain with its context. The antigen it binds to is not known. There are no base qualities to consult, and no much larger clone falls within one base. One collaborating source in Seattle enrolled patients while the patients were actively infected and followed the patients over time throughout the course of disease. Each collaborating institution followed its own protocols to collect whole blood in K2EDTA tubes. For TCRbeta analysis, collaborators shipped samples in one of three forms: frozen whole blood, isolated PBMCs, or DNA extracted from either of those sample types. The immunoSEQ Assay, a bias-controlled multiplex PCR, was used to amplify TCRbeta CDR3 regions from genomic DNA. Concerning the study's data processing: Nucleated cell counts per sample were estimated from amplification of reference gene primers within the assay. To quantify the absolute abundance of each unique TCRbeta CDR3 rearrangement, sequence reads were collapsed and filtered. For each sample, productive Simpson clonality was calculated by taking the square root of Simpson's diversity index across productive rearrangements. What TCRdb holds here is the immuneACCESS table cut down to in-frame rearrangements. Part of the clones is not present; checked against another copy, under half of the missing clones reflect an unresolved V gene, and the others are unexplained. That table gives V, J and clone size, and the DNA gave D and trimming. The sample table contains some 240,000 clones; only one count was recorded for about 94% of them. 0.65% to 0.85% of the sample belongs to the ten largest clones.

Spanning cysteine to phenylalanine, the CDR3 consists of 14 amino acids. The only DNA kept is the CDR3, 42 bases in frame from the first base. The CDR1 and CDR2 encoded by the germline V gene are SGHTA and FQGNSA. Cut back by 5 bases and 4 bases, the V and J ends lie 12 bases apart. This sample stems from a study of blood T cell repertoires in COVID-19 (dated by TCRdb to between 2020 and 2021). The study in broad terms: Samples covering the acute and convalescent phases of COVID-19 were provided by collaborators in the United States, Italy and Spain. Where available, HLA class I and class II types were obtained from metadata supplied by the sample provider rather than from assay-based typing. Nearly every sample came with metadata listing a de-identified subject ID, COVID-19 status, age in years and sex. The repertoires were released in a freely available public database meant as a resource for research on the immune response to SARS-CoV-2. The samples were drawn from two sources: the first 160 participants of the ongoing ImmuneRACE study, and 950 to 1,500 subjects contributed by 6 global collaborators. The material from the prospective study consisted of cDNA or gDNA derived from T cells, B-cell-depleted T cells, or PBMCs. Deeply sampled blood TCRbeta repertoires from subjects exposed to, actively infected with, or recovered from COVID-19 were included in the dataset. Paper-wide results and their limitations: How much clinical and demographic metadata was included differed by source and by participant, and the metadata was provided uncurated.

The specimen sequenced was peripheral blood. The TCR was taken from a man in his sixties with COVID-19, enrolled during active disease. This chain is built from TRBV7-2 and TRBJ2-1; the best D guess is TRBD1, with 6 bases matching. The DNA sequence is given as TGTGCCAGCAGCACACGGACAGTATACAATGAGCAGTTCTTC. The encoded protein is CASSTRTVYNEQFF.